The clone carrying this T cell receptor beta chain was detected a few times. The antigen remains undetermined. The CDR3 is made up of 17 amino acids. J was trimmed by 1 base and V by 4 bases; bases with no gene match: 10. From germline, CDR1 is SGHVS and CDR2 FQNEAQ. This entry is derived from a study of T-cell reconstitution after alpha-beta-depleted transplantation in children. Whole-study findings and limits: Newly produced T cells mostly accounted for T-cell counts and diversity one year post-transplant. Expanded graft clones numbering several hundred reportedly gave rise to alpha-beta T cells about two months after transplant. Several patients had high TCRbeta diversity at day 60; it came from surviving recipient T cells and thymic progenitors.

This sample's TCRbeta library carried unique molecular identifier barcodes. From the PCR reads, TCRdb called clonotypes with MiXCR, one entry per CDR3 protein. The table includes 200,000 to 250,000 distinct CDR3 sequences, approximately 8.4% detected once. The TCR sequence derives from a male patient aged 2 to 9 who had a stem cell transplant for acute myeloid leukemia, so the T cells may come from the graft donor. The material sequenced was PBMCs, mostly from graft donor cells, taken 360 days after TCRalphabeta/CD19-depleted stem cell transplant. V gene TRBV7-8 combines with J gene TRBJ2-3, with 8 positions matching TRBD2. DNA of the CDR3: TGTGCCAGCAGCTACAACCCTAGCGGGTTAGGCACAGATACGCAGTATTTT. It encodes CASSYNPSGLGTDTQYF.